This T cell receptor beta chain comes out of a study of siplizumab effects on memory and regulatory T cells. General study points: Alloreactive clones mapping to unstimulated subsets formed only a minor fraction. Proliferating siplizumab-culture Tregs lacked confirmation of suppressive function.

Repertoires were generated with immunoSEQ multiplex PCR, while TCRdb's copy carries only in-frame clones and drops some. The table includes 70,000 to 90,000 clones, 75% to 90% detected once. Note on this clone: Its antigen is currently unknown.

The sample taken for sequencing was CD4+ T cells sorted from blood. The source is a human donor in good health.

The CDR3 DNA is TGCGCCAGCAGCCGTCGTAGTAGCGGGAGTAATGAGCAGTTCTTC. Encoded protein: CASSRRSSGSNEQFF. The chain is built from TRBV5-1 and TRBJ2-1; 9 bases are shared with TRBD2. The germline V gene encodes CDR1 SGHRS and CDR2 YFSETQ. This CDR3 contains 15 residues. V shed 4 bases and J 7 bases; nucleotides not matched to a gene: 9.